Each of the 25 T cell receptor beta chains below was sequenced from the same sample in a study of CXCR3-negative and CXCR3-positive naive CD8 T cells. TRB cDNA was prepared as libraries by UMI-labeled 5' RACE. Reprocessing the 5' RACE reads, TCRdb reports a single entry for every CDR3 protein and omits DNA. The listing contains approximately 56,000 distinct CDR3 sequences. The sequenced sample was naive CXCR3- CD8+ T cells from blood. Regarding subset: CD45RO-CCR7+CD27+CD95- naive CD8+ T cells lacking CXCR3 (TNR3-). The receptors originated from a human donor in good health. Some clones in this sample may be carry-over from other donors' samples.

The chain joins TRBV7-9 to TRBJ1-1; there is no DNA to check the TCRdb D call of TRBD1. The germline gives CDR1 SEHNR, CDR2 FQNEAQ (reference sequence). The CDR3 runs to 14 residues. The CDR3 sequence is CASSAEQGNTEAFF.

The V and J genes are TRBV12-3 or TRBV12-4 and TRBJ2-4. The CDR3 runs to 16 residues. This CDR3 is CASSLREVVAKNIQYF.

CDR3 sequence reads: CSAEQGSYEQYF. V is TRBV20-1 and J is TRBJ2-7; TCRdb reports TRBD1, a call that lacks DNA to check it against. Germline V lookup: CDR1 DFQATT, CDR2 SNEGSKA (reference sequence). CDR3 length equals 12 residues.

CDR3 in amino acids: CSVGTTYEQYF. The chain is built from TRBV29-1 and TRBJ2-7. CDR1 is SQVTM and CDR2 is ANQGSEA in the germline V gene. CDR3 length: 11 residues.

This chain links TRBV2 with TRBJ1-1; TCRdb returns TRBD1, unconfirmable since there is no DNA. CDR3 length equals 14 residues. Germline V gene lookup returns CDR1 SNHLY and CDR2 FYNNEI. The CDR3 is CASRTTGPNTEAFF.

This chain connects TRBV2 to TRBJ2-5; TCRdb's assignment of TRBD2 cannot be checked, as there is no DNA. The V gene's germline CDR1 is SNHLY and CDR2 FYNNEI. The CDR3 has 15 residues. CDR3 protein: CASSSGLAVQETQYF.

This chain joins TRBV7-2 and TRBJ2-2. CDR1 SGHTA and CDR2 FQGNSA come from the germline V gene. The CDR3 length is 14 residues. CDR3 in amino acids: CASSYERNTGELFF.

This chain uses TRBV5-1 with TRBJ2-1; TCRdb's assignment of TRBD1 cannot be checked, as there is no DNA. This CDR3 contains 14 residues. Germline loops: CDR1 SGHRS, CDR2 YFSETQ. CDR3 amino acids: CASSLGGDYNEQFF.

J is TRBJ2-5 and V is TRBV7-9; the TCRdb D gene call, TRBD1, has no DNA to confirm it. In germline, CDR1 is SEHNR, CDR2 FQNEAQ (reference sequence). The CDR3 runs to 13 residues. CDR3 sequence reads: CASRGSGQETQYF.

The chain couples TRBV10-3 to TRBJ2-1; the D call from TCRdb, TRBD1, cannot be confirmed without DNA. CDR1 is ENHRY, CDR2 SYGVKD, per germline. CDR3 length: 15 amino acids. The CDR3 here is CAISEGGATYNEQFF.

The chain joins TRBV20-1 to TRBJ2-7; TCRdb designates TRBD2, a call that cannot be tested without DNA. CDR3 length: 13 amino acids. The V gene's germline CDR1 is DFQATT and CDR2 SNEGSKA (reference sequence). The CDR3 here is CSAGSRAGVEQYF.

The chain uses TRBV4-3 and TRBJ1-6. Germline loops: CDR1 LGHNA, CDR2 YSLEER. The CDR3 is 17 amino acids. This CDR3 is CASSQEGEGRDASPLHF.

The chain carries TRBV4-1 and TRBJ2-1. The CDR3 is made up of 14 amino acids. CDR1 and CDR2 from the germline V gene are MGHRA and YSYEKL. CDR3 residues: CASSLGISYNEQFF.

This chain's CDR3 is CASSSRMGETQYF. This chain joins TRBV11-2 and TRBJ2-5. The CDR3 runs to 13 residues. Germline V gives CDR1 SGHAT, CDR2 FQNNGV. The full variable domain, completed using reference TRBV11-2 and TRBJ2-5, is EAGVAQSPRYKIIEKRQSVAFWCNPISGHATLYWYQQILGQGPKLLIQFQNNGVVDDSQLPKDRFSAERLKGVDSTLKIQPAKLEDSAVYLCASSSRMGETQYFGPGTRLLVL.

According to its frequency, this clonotype is medium-sized. The rearrangement links TRBV29-1 to TRBJ2-1; TCRdb's assignment of TRBD1 cannot be checked, as there is no DNA. In germline, CDR1 is SQVTM, CDR2 ANQGSEA. The CDR3 totals 15 residues. The CDR3 sequence is CSVQGTGGSNNEQFF.

This clonotype is medium-sized by frequency. The rearrangement links TRBV20-1 to TRBJ1-1; as DNA is missing, the TRBD1 call by TCRdb cannot be tested. Germline V CDR1 and CDR2: DFQATT, SNEGSKA (reference sequence). This CDR3 spans 14 amino acids. The CDR3 region is CSATRQEMNTEAFF.

The genes are TRBV29-1 and TRBJ1-1. The CDR3 runs to 11 residues. Germline V CDR1 and CDR2: SQVTM, ANQGSEA. The CDR3 reads CSVPRGGEAFF.

The CDR3 loop is CASSSLTSGRYEQYF. The chain has TRBV28 and TRBJ2-7; TCRdb gives TRBD2 as the D gene, but with no DNA this cannot be confirmed. CDR1 is MDHEN and CDR2 is SYDVKM in the germline V gene. This CDR3 has 15 amino acids. Together with reference TRBV28 and TRBJ2-7, the CDR3 gives the full variable domain: DVKVTQSSRYLVKRTGEKVFLECVQDMDHENMFWYRQDPGLGLRLIYFSYDVKMKEKGDIPEGYSVSREKKERFSLILESASTNQTSMYLCASSSLTSGRYEQYFGPGTRLTVT.

The chain uses TRBV2 and TRBJ2-2; the TCRdb call, TRBD2, lacks DNA for checking. Germline values: CDR1 SNHLY, CDR2 FYNNEI. CDR3 length equals 15 residues. CDR3 loop: CASTEGTSHTGELFF.

V is TRBV15 and J is TRBJ2-2; lacking DNA, the TRBD1 call made by TCRdb goes unchecked. Germline V gene lookup returns CDR1 LNHNV and CDR2 YYDKDF (reference sequence). The CDR3 runs to 18 residues. This CDR3 reads CATSRDGSNLGHTGELFF.

The chain is built from TRBV5-1 and TRBJ2-2; TCRdb names TRBD1, which stays unverified in the absence of DNA. The germline gives CDR1 SGHRS, CDR2 YFSETQ. The CDR3 extends over 16 amino acids. CDR3 sequence reads: CASSLEQGEVTGELFF.

The chain links TRBV19 to TRBJ2-5; TCRdb designates TRBD1, a call that cannot be tested without DNA. The CDR3 is 17 amino acids. Per the germline V gene, CDR1 is LNHDA and CDR2 is SQIVND (reference sequence). The CDR3 spells CASSITSGTLMGETQYF.

The rearrangement links TRBV29-1 to TRBJ1-1; absent DNA, TCRdb's TRBD1 call cannot be checked. CDR1 and CDR2 (germline): SQVTM, ANQGSEA. This CDR3 is 14 amino acids long. This CDR3 reads CSVETGHYKVGAFF.

CDR3 in amino acids: CASSLVTGVNTEAFF. The genes are TRBV11-2 and TRBJ1-1; TCRdb's D call of TRBD1 is untestable without DNA. Germline loops: CDR1 SGHAT, CDR2 FQNNGV. The CDR3 sequence is 15 residues long.

This rearrangement joins TRBV20-1 to TRBJ2-1; the D gene TCRdb calls, TRBD2, cannot be checked with no DNA. Per germline, CDR1 DFQATT and CDR2 SNEGSKA (reference sequence). The CDR3 sequence is 14 residues long. The CDR3 loop is CSALAQSDYNEQFF.